Below are 11 T cell receptor beta chains sequenced from a single sample in a study of T cell responses to AZD1222 COVID-19 vaccine. Sequenced by immunoSEQ multiplex PCR; TCRdb stores in-frame clones only, minus some. The sample yields some 100,000 clones, approximately 90% seen once. The input for sequencing was peripheral blood, taken 28 days after the second AZD1222 dose. These receptors were taken from an adult who received the AZD1222 COVID-19 vaccine.

V gene TRBV4-2 combines with J gene TRBJ2-7; TRBD2 agrees at 11 bases. There are 17 residues in the CDR3. The ends lost 5 bases at V and 4 bases at J; junction bases unmatched: 13. Germline assignment: CDR1 LGHNA and CDR2 YNFKEQ. In DNA form, the CDR3 reads TGTGCCAGCAGCACGACTTTTTCCGGGACTAGCGGTTACGAGCAGTACTTC. As protein: CASSTTFSGTSGYEQYF.

This clone counts as medium-sized. The rearrangement uses TRBV12-3 or TRBV12-4 and TRBJ1-1; unclear D gene. CDR3 size: 11 residues. The V and J ends lost 3 bases and 6 bases respectively, with 5 bases between them. The CDR3 reads CASSLHSEAFF. The CDR3 nucleotides are TGTGCCAGCAGTTTGCACTCTGAAGCTTTCTTT.

V and J are TRBV14 and TRBJ1-2; 12 bases match TRBD1. This CDR3 comprises 14 residues. V shed 5 bases, J shed 4 bases, and the junction held 2 bases outside the gene matches. CDR1 and CDR2 from the germline V gene are SGHDN and FVKESK. In DNA, the CDR3 is TGTGCCAGCAGCGGGACAGGGGGCCCCTATGGCTACACCTTC. Its protein is CASSGTGGPYGYTF.

The genes are TRBV11-3 and TRBJ2-3; 13 positions match TRBD2. CDR3 length equals 19 residues. J was trimmed by 2 bases and V by 0 bases; bases with no gene match: 8. Germline CDR1 and CDR2: SGHNT and YENEEA. CDR3 sequence (DNA): TGTGCCAGCAGCTTAGATGGCTGCGGGACTAGCGGGGCCACAGATACGCAGTATTTT. Its translation: CASSLDGCGTSGATDTQYF.

This sequence joins TRBV3-1 (or the pseudogene TRBV3-2) and TRBJ2-2; no clear D gene. CDR3 length: 15 residues. Germline values: CDR1 LGHDT, CDR2 YNNKEL (reference sequence). Trimming shortened V by 0 bases and J by 6 bases, and 11 bases separated the two germline ends. The CDR3 region is CASSQDRPRAGELFF. As DNA, the CDR3 is TGTGCCAGCAGCCAAGATCGACCCCGCGCCGGGGAGCTGTTTTTT.

This clone occurred once. The chain joins TRBV7-2 to TRBJ1-3; TRBD1 matches 7 bases. The junction had 6 bases not matched to a gene; V was cut back by 5 bases and J by 2 bases. CDR3 length: 15 amino acids. Germline lookup yields CDR1 SGHTA and CDR2 FQGNSA. Here the CDR3 DNA reads TGTGCCAGCAGCAAAGGGGGCCGGACTGGAAACACCATATATTTT. It translates to CASSKGGRTGNTIYF.

This clone has a single count. The chain combines TRBV29-1 with TRBJ1-2; 7 bases map to TRBD1. The germline V gene has CDR1 SQVTM and CDR2 ANQGSEA. Germline trimming cut 7 bases from V and 11 bases from J; bases unmatched to any gene: 13. This CDR3 has 12 amino acids. The CDR3 DNA reads TGCAGCGCCAAGGGGCAGGGGGAGAGGTACACCTTC. It is translated as CSAKGQGERYTF.

The J gene is TRBJ1-4, the V gene TRBV13, with D unclear. V lost 0 bases, J lost 4 bases, and 9 bases lay in between. The CDR3 length is 15 residues. Germline V lookup: CDR1 PRHDT, CDR2 FYEKMQ (reference sequence). The DNA of the CDR3 is TGTGCCAGCAGCTTAGGGACGGTGGGTAATGAAAAACTGTTTTTT. Translated: CASSLGTVGNEKLFF.

The chain links TRBV18 to TRBJ1-1; D is unclear. Trimming stripped 0 bases from V and 1 base from J, with 6 bases between. The CDR3 has 14 residues. Germline assignment: CDR1 KGHSH and CDR2 LQKENI. The CDR3 DNA follows: TGTGCCAGCTCACCACCTTCAGGGAACACTGAAGCTTTCTTT. Protein sequence: CASSPPSGNTEAFF.

With respect to this clone: One end of the junction is discordant with germline, which a read error may explain. The chain links TRBV7-7 to TRBJ2-1; 11 bases map to TRBD2. The germline V gene has CDR1 SSHAT and CDR2 FNYEAQ (reference sequence). The CDR3 has 15 amino acids. The CDR3: CASSSLAGDSHEQFF. Here the CDR3 DNA reads TGTGCTAGCAGCTCACTAGCGGGAGACTCCCATGAGCAGTTCTTC.

The chain combines TRBV10-1 with TRBJ2-7; D not certain. V shed 2 bases and J shed 7 bases, with 6 bases lying between them. The CDR3 is 11 amino acids. In germline, CDR1 is WNHNN, CDR2 SYGVQD (reference sequence). CDR3 in amino acids: CASSEVLEQYF. CDR3 DNA: TGCGCCAGCAGTGAGGTGCTGGAGCAGTACTTC.